Each of the 2 T cell receptor beta chains below was sequenced from the same sample in a study of CD8+ T cells in alopecia areata. Investigators isolated RNA and reverse transcribed it into cDNA to act as the sequencing template. Profiling relied on immunoSEQ multiplex PCR, and the TCRdb table lists in-frame clones only, not all of them. The sample was found to contain roughly 260,000 clones, and every one recurs. Researchers sorted pooled cutaneous lymph node cells on the basis of CD4, CD8alpha, NKG2D, NKG2ACE and other markers. Material: CD4+ T cells sorted from a lymph node. These receptors all stem from a C3H/HeJ mouse with alopecia areata. MHC haplotype here: H2-k.

As regards this clone: The genes are named according to mouse. The CDR3 goes on 4 residues after the read ends, and that part is filled in from the germline J gene. The rearrangement joins TRBV13-1 to TRBJ2-3; a weak D match, TRBD1 (6 bases). V was trimmed by 3 bases and J by 0 bases, leaving 11 bases between them. The CDR3 loop spans 15 amino acids. The germline CDR1 and CDR2 sequences are NSHNY and SYGAGN. This CDR3 reads CASSGTDPSAETLYF. Partial CDR3 DNA: TGTGCCAGCAGTGGGACAGATCCTAGTGCAGAA.

This clone was picked up a small number of times. Mouse gene names and germline throughout. The DNA ends 4 residues before the CDR3 does, and the rest of the CDR3 is filled in from the germline J gene. Additional DNA sequences in this sample encode the identical CDR3. The chain is built from TRBV31 and TRBJ2-7; TRBD2 matches 10 bases. Germline CDR1 GKSSPN, CDR2 SITVG. This CDR3 has 13 amino acids. Here the CDR3 reads CAWSLLGGYEQYF. CDR3 bases read: TGTGCCTGGAGTCTACTGGGGGGGTAT. Filled out from reference TRBV31 and TRBJ2-7, the complete variable domain reads AQTIHQWPVAEIKAVGSPLSLGCTIKGKSSPNLYWYWQATGGTLQQLFYSITVGQVESVVQLNLSASRPKDDQFILSTEKLLLSHSGFYLCAWSLLGGYEQYFGPGTRLTVL.